This T cell receptor beta chain was observed in a study of shared clonotypes between healthy human individuals. Using immunoSEQ multiplex PCR, the repertoire was profiled, and TCRdb retains in-frame clones only, with some absent. The repertoire holds about 2.4 million clones, around 90% seen once, with more than 0.12% in the top ten. This clone was seen a single time. Germline CDR1 KGHSH, CDR2 LQKENI. The CDR3 covers 13 residues. With V trimmed by 3 bases and J by 4 bases, 1 base remained unmatched. The chain has TRBV18 and TRBJ1-1; 8 nucleotides match TRBD1. The sample was naive CD4+ T cells sorted from blood. Stated subset: CD45RA+ positively selected. The TCR was taken from a man between 18 and 29 years old in good health. CDR3 DNA sequence: TGTGCCAGCTCACCGACAGGGGCCACTGAAGCTTTCTTT. Its protein is CASSPTGATEAFF.